Reported below is one T cell receptor (beta chain). Antigen specificity is unknown. This entry is derived from a study of PD-L1 blockade in urothelial cancer. As for the study in general: It was at 3 weeks (second dose) and 6 weeks after treatment start that blood was analyzed. General observations from the study: A pretreatment blood TCR clonality that fell below the median predicted better progression-free and overall survival.

TCRdb keeps only in-frame clones here, not all; method: immunoSEQ multiplex PCR. The sample lists roughly 26,000 clones, approximately 86% occurring once. V was clipped by 1 base and J by 2 bases; unmatched bases: 4. This CDR3 contains 15 residues. Germline lookup yields CDR1 SGHTA and CDR2 FQGNSA. The source was PBMCs, collected around atezolizumab (anti-PD-L1) treatment. The chain uses TRBV7-2 and TRBJ1-2; 7 bases line up with TRBD1. The sequence was collected from a man aged 60 to 69 with urothelial cancer. The CDR3 DNA is TGTGCCAGCAGCTTAGGTTCAGGGGGAAACTATGGCTACACCTTC. It encodes CASSLGSGGNYGYTF.